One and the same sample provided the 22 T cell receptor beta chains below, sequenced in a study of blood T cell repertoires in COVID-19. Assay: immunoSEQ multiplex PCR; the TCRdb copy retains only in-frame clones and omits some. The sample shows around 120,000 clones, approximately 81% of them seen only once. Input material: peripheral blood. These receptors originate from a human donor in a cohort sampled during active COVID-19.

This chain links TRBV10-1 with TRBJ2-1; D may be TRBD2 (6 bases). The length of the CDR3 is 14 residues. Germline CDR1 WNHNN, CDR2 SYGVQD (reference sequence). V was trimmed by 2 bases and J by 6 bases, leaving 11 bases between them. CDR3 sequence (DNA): TGCGCCAGCAGTGAGGCCGGGACTGGCAATGAGCAGTTCTTC. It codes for CASSEAGTGNEQFF.

Here the CDR3 DNA reads TGTGCCAGCAGGACACCGGGACACACTAACTATGGCTACACCTTC. Residues: CASRTPGHTNYGYTF. The rearrangement uses TRBV28 and TRBJ1-2; tentatively, D is TRBD1 (6 bases). CDR1 is MDHEN, CDR2 SYDVKM, per germline. The CDR3 spans 15 residues. Trimming stripped 6 bases from V and 0 bases from J, with 14 bases between.

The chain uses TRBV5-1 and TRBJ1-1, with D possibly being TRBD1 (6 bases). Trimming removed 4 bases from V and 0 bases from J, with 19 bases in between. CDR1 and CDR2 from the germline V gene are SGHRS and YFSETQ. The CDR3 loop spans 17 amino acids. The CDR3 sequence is CASSAFTGTLLNTEAFF. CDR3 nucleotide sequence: TGCGCCAGCAGCGCGTTCACAGGGACATTATTGAACACTGAAGCTTTCTTT.

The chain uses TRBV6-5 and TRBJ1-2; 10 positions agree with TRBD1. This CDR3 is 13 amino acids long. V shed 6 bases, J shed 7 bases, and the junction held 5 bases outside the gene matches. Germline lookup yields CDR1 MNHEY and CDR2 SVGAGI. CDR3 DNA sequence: TGTGCCAGCAGCGCCGGGACAGGGGTTGGCTACACCTTC. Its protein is CASSAGTGVGYTF.

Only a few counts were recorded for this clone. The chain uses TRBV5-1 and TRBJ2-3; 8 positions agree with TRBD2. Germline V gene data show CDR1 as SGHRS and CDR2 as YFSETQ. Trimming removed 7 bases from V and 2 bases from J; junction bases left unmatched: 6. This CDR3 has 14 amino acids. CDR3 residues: CASAGGGTTDTQYF. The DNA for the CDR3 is TGCGCCAGCGCCGGCGGGGGGACCACAGATACGCAGTATTTT. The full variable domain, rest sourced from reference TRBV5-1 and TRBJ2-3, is KAGVTQTPRYLIKTRGQQVTLSCSPISGHRSVSWYQQTPGQGLQFLFEYFSETQRNKGNFPGRFSGRQFSNSRSEMNVSTLELGDSALYLCASAGGGTTDTQYFGPGTRLTVL.

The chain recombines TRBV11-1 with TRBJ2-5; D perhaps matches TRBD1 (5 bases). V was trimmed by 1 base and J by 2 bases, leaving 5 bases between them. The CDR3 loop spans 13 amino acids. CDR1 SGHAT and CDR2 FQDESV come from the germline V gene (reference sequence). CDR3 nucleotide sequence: TGTGCCAGCAGCTTAGAGGGGCAAGAGACCCAGTACTTC. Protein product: CASSLEGQETQYF.

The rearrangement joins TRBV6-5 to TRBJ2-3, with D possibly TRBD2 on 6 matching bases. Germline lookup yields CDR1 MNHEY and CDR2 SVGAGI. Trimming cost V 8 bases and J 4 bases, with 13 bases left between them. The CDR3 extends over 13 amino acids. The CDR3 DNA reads TGTGCCAGCCCGGCATCGGGAGCAGATACGCAGTATTTT. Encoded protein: CASPASGADTQYF.

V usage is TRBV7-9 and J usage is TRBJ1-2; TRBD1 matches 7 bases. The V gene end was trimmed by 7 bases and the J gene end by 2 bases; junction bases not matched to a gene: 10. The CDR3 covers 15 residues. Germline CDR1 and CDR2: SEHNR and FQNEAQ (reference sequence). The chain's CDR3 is CASNPTGTLNYGYTF. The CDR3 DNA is TGTGCCAGCAACCCGACAGGGACCCTAAACTATGGCTACACCTTC. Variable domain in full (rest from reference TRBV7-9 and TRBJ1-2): DTGVSQNPRHKITKRGQNVTFRCDPISEHNRLYWYRQTLGQGPEFLTYFQNEAQLEKSRLLSDRFSAERPKGSFSTLEIQRTEQGDSAMYLCASNPTGTLNYGYTFGSGTRLTVV.

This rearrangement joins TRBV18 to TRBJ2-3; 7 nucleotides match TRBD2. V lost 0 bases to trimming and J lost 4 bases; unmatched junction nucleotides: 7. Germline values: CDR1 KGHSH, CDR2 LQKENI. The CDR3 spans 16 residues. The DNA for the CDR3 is TGTGCCAGCTCACCACCCCCCGGGGGGAGGGCAGATACGCAGTATTTT. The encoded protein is CASSPPPGGRADTQYF.

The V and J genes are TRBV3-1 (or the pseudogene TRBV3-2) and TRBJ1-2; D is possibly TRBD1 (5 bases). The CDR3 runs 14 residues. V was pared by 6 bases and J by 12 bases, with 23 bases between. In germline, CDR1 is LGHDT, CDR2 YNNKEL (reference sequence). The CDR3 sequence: CASSLSGGETVNTF. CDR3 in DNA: TGTGCCAGCAGTCTTTCGGGGGGGGAAACGGTTAACACCTTC.

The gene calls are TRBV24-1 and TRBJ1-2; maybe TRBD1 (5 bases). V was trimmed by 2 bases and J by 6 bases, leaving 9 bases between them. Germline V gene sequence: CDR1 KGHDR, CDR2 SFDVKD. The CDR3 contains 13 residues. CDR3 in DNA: TGTGCCACCAGTGATTGGAGGGGAGATGGCTACACCTTC. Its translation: CATSDWRGDGYTF.

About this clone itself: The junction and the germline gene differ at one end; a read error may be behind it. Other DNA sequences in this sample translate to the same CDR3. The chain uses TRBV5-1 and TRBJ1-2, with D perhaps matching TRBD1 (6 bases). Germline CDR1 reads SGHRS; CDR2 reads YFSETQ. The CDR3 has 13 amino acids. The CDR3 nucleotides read TGCGCCAGTAGCTTTGGGGGCCCCGATGGCTACACCTTC. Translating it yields CASSFGGPDGYTF.

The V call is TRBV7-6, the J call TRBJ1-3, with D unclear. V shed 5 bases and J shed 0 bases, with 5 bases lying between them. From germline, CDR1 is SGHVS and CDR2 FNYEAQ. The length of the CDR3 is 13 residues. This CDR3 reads CASSPDSGNTIYF. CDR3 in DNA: TGTGCCAGCAGCCCAGACTCTGGAAACACCATATATTTT.

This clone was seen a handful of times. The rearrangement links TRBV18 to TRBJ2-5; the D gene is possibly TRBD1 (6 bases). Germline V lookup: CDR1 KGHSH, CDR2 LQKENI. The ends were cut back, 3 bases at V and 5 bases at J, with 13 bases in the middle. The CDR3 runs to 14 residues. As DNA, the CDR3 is TGTGCCAGCTCACCGACCGAGGGGGTGGAGACCCAGTACTTC. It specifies CASSPTEGVETQYF.

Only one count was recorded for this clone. The CDR3 bases are TGTGCCAGCAGGCGGGGACAGGGGTTTACCTACGAGCAGTACTTC. It yields the protein CASRRGQGFTYEQYF. The chain carries TRBV27 and TRBJ2-7; 10 bases line up with TRBD1. Germline lookup yields CDR1 MNHEY and CDR2 SMNVEV (reference sequence). CDR3 length equals 15 residues. Trimming at V came to 6 bases and at J to 2 bases, leaving 7 bases not matched to a gene.

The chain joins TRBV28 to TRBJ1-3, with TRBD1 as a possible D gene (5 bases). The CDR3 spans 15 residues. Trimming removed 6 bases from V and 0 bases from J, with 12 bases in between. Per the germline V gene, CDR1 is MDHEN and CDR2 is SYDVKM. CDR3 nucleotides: TGTGCCAGCAGAGAGACAGTGAGCTCTGGAAACACCATATATTTT. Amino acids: CASRETVSSGNTIYF.

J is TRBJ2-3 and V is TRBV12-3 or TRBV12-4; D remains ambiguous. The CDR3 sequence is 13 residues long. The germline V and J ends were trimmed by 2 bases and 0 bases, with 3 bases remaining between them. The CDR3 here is CASSLSSTDTQYF. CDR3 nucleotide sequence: TGTGCCAGCAGTTTAAGCAGCACAGATACGCAGTATTTT.

In DNA form, the CDR3 reads TGTGCCACCAGCCGTAGACAGGGAATCACAGATACGCAGTATTTT. This translates into CATSRRQGITDTQYF. The V call is TRBV15, the J call TRBJ2-3; TRBD1 matches 7 bases. This CDR3 is 15 amino acids long. V lost 5 bases and J lost 2; bases outside the gene matches: 7. Germline loops: CDR1 LNHNV, CDR2 YYDKDF (reference sequence).

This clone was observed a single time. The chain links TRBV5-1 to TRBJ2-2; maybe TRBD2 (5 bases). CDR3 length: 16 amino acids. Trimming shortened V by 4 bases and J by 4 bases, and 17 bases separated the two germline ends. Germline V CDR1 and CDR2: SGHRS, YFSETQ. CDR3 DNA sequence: TGCGCCAGCAGCCCCCGGACGGGATCCCTCACCGGGGAGCTGTTTTTT. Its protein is CASSPRTGSLTGELFF.

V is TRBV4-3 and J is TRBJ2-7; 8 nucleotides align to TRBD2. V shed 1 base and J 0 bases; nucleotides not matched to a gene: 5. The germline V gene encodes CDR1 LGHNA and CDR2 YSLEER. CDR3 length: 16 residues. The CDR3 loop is CASSQGGAGDSYEQYF. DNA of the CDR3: TGCGCCAGCAGCCAAGGGGGAGCGGGGGACTCCTACGAGCAGTACTTC.

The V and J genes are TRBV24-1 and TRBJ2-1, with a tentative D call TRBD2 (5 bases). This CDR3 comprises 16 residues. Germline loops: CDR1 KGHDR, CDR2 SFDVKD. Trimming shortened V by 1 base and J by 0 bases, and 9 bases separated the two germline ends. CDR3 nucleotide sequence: TGTGCCACCAGTGATTTTAATAGCGACTCCTACAATGAGCAGTTCTTC. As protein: CATSDFNSDSYNEQFF.

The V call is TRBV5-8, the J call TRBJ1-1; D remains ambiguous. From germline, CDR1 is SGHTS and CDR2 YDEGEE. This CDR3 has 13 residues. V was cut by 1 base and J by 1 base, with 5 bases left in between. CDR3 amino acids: CASSLSRNTEAFF. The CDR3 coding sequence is TGTGCCAGCAGCTTGTCCAGGAACACTGAAGCTTTCTTT.